This T cell receptor beta chain emerged from a study of early T cells in non-severe SARS-CoV-2 infection. General observations from the study: Matching with VDJdb favored anti-spike CD8 responses (missing private and CD4 specificities).

V was cut by 0 bases and J by 4 bases, with 11 bases left in between. The germline CDR1 and CDR2 sequences are SGHRS and YFSETQ. CDR3 length: 15 amino acids. Individual cDNA molecules were tagged with unique molecular identifiers. MiXCR was run by TCRdb on the 5' RACE reads, yielding one entry per CDR3 protein. The sample lists about 60,000 distinct CDR3 sequences; 10% to 15% were seen once. This clonotype showed up just a few times. Its cognate antigen is unknown. V gene TRBV5-1 combines with J gene TRBJ1-5; tentatively, D is TRBD1 (6 bases). The receptor comes from an adult who was a healthcare worker with PCR-confirmed SARS-CoV-2 infection or an uninfected control (not recorded which). The source material was whole blood. The CDR3 DNA reads TGCGCCAGCAGCTTGGGTCCAGGGGCAAATCAGCCCCAGCATTTT. Its protein is CASSLGPGANQPQHF.